This TCR beta chain was sequenced in a study of early T cells in non-severe SARS-CoV-2 infection. Study summary: Investigators sequenced bulk RNA drawn from unsorted whole blood, and chains remained unpaired.

Study-wide points: Private and CD4 specificities were missed by VDJdb matching, skewed to anti-spike CD8.

As concerns this clonotype: Its antigen remains unknown.

Attachment of unique molecular identifiers was made to individual cDNA molecules. TCRdb re-called the 5' RACE reads through MiXCR, storing one row per CDR3 protein. The sample has around 70,000 distinct CDR3 sequences, 9% to 10% seen once; the top ten hold roughly 15%. V was cut by 6 bases and J by 1 base, with 6 bases left in between. CDR1 and CDR2 from the germline V gene are ENHRY and SYGVKD. This CDR3 region has 12 residues. Here the sequenced sample was whole blood, taken at baseline. This TCR derives from an adult who was a healthcare worker with PCR-confirmed SARS-CoV-2 infection or an uninfected control (not recorded which). The chain has TRBV10-3 and TRBJ1-1; D gene uncertain. CDR3 DNA sequence: TGTGCCATCAGAGCGGAGAACACTGAAGCTTTCTTT. This sequence encodes CAIRAENTEAFF.